These 23 T cell receptor beta chains originate from one sample sequenced in a study of vaccination effects on CD4 cells after COVID-19. Peptide-pool stimulation followed by sequencing identified expanded antigen-specific CD4+ clonotypes in the ViraFEST assay. The culture ran for 10 days, and then CD4+ T cells were isolated. Vaccine administered to participants consisted of two doses of either BNT162b2 or mRNA-1273. Antigens of these TCRs are unknown. The protocol was immunoSEQ multiplex PCR, while the TCRdb copy is restricted to in-frame clones and leaves out a portion. Counted here are about 28,000 clones, 65% to 80% occurring once; the ten biggest clones make up 7% to 9.5%. The sequences come from CD4+ T cells from PBMCs cultured with HCoV-NL63 spike peptides, collected after COVID-19 vaccination. These receptors were obtained from a human donor who received a COVID-19 vaccine.

The chain has TRBV6-5 and TRBJ2-2, with TRBD2 matching 9 bases. Germline V gene data show CDR1 as MNHEY and CDR2 as SVGAGI. Trimming cost V 3 bases and J 6 bases; bases outside gene matches: 8. This CDR3 spans 16 amino acids. CDR3 region: CASSYLAGGPPGELFF. CDR3 nucleotide sequence: TGTGCCAGCAGTTATCTTGCGGGAGGGCCGCCCGGGGAGCTGTTTTTT.

The chain combines TRBV27 with TRBJ1-4, with 8 bases matching TRBD1. Losses at the gene ends were 6 bases for V and 5 bases for J; bases not matched to a gene: 14. Germline CDR1 MNHEY, CDR2 SMNVEV (reference sequence). The CDR3 has 17 amino acids. The CDR3 DNA reads TGTGCCAGCAGCCGAAGACAGGGGCGAACATGGAATGAAAAACTGTTTTTT. Protein product: CASSRRQGRTWNEKLFF.

The genes are TRBV11-3 and TRBJ1-4; 7 nucleotides align to TRBD1. Germline trimming cut 4 bases from V and 7 bases from J; bases unmatched to any gene: 9. The CDR3 spans 15 residues. CDR1 and CDR2 from the germline V gene are SGHNT and YENEEA. In DNA, the CDR3 is TGTGCCAGCAGCTACCGGACAGGTGGAGGTGAAAAACTGTTTTTT. Residues: CASSYRTGGGEKLFF.

The genes are TRBV10-1 and TRBJ2-7; TRBD1 might be the D (7 bases). Trimming shortened V by 3 bases and J by 4 bases, and 16 bases separated the two germline ends. The CDR3 spans 15 residues. Germline V gene data show CDR1 as WNHNN and CDR2 as SYGVQD (reference sequence). Written as DNA, the CDR3 is TGCGCCAGCAGTGACCCAGAACAGGGGACTTACGAGCAGTACTTC. This gives the protein CASSDPEQGTYEQYF.

The gene calls are TRBV7-9 and TRBJ1-2; TRBD1 aligns across 8 bases. After removal of 2 bases from V and 4 bases from J, the junction contained 6 bases not matched to a gene. The germline CDR1 and CDR2 sequences are SEHNR and FQNEAQ (reference sequence). This CDR3 has 15 residues. The CDR3 DNA sequence: TGTGCCAGCAGCTTATCCCTACAGGGGGGCTATGGCTACACCTTC. Amino acids: CASSLSLQGGYGYTF.

This clone has only one observation. The chain employs TRBV19 and TRBJ2-7; no definite D call. V lost 6 bases, J lost 0 bases, and 6 bases lay in between. CDR3 length equals 12 residues. Germline V gene sequence: CDR1 LNHDA, CDR2 SQIVND (reference sequence). CDR3 coding DNA: TGTGCCAGTAGGTCCGGCTCCTACGAGCAGTACTTC. Amino acids: CASRSGSYEQYF.

There are a few counts of this clone. The V call is TRBV10-3, the J call TRBJ1-1; D perhaps matches TRBD1 (6 bases). Trimming stripped 4 bases from V and 0 bases from J, with 12 bases between. Germline assignment: CDR1 ENHRY and CDR2 SYGVKD. The CDR3 is made up of 15 amino acids. The DNA of the CDR3 is TGTGCCATCAGTGGTACAGGGACCCTGAACACTGAAGCTTTCTTT. This codes for CAISGTGTLNTEAFF.

The chain combines TRBV7-9 with TRBJ2-4; no clear D. The CDR3 covers 15 residues. The ends were cut back, 4 bases at V and 1 base at J, with 11 bases in the middle. In germline, CDR1 is SEHNR, CDR2 FQNEAQ (reference sequence). CDR3 sequence: CASSSAFPAKNIQYF. CDR3 coding DNA: TGTGCCAGCAGCTCGGCTTTTCCTGCCAAAAACATTCAGTACTTC.

This clone was seen just once. V usage is TRBV4-1 and J usage is TRBJ2-3; 8 nucleotides align to TRBD2. Germline values: CDR1 MGHRA, CDR2 YSYEKL. V shed 1 base and J 4 bases; nucleotides not matched to a gene: 7. The length of the CDR3 is 16 residues. The chain's CDR3 is CASSQVRIAGSDTQYF. The CDR3 DNA reads TGCGCCAGCAGCCAAGTGAGAATAGCGGGATCAGATACGCAGTATTTT.

V gene TRBV4-2 combines with J gene TRBJ1-1; weak D call: TRBD1 (6 bases). This CDR3 region has 14 residues. Trimming left V 1 base short and J 1 base short, with 7 bases between. Germline lookup yields CDR1 LGHNA and CDR2 YNFKEQ. CDR3 in DNA: TGTGCCAGCAGCCAAGTGGGACAGAACACTGAAGCTTTCTTT. Amino acids: CASSQVGQNTEAFF.

The CDR3 DNA sequence: TGTGCCACCAGTGACCGGGACATCTATGGCTACACCTTC. It codes for CATSDRDIYGYTF. This sequence joins TRBV24-1 and TRBJ1-2; D may be TRBD1 (6 bases). Germline V CDR1 and CDR2: KGHDR, SFDVKD. This CDR3 comprises 13 residues. V dropped 4 bases and J dropped 4 bases, with 9 bases sitting between them.

This chain joins TRBV30 and TRBJ2-7; 8 positions agree with TRBD1. Germline V gene sequence: CDR1 GTSNPN, CDR2 SVGIG (reference sequence). The CDR3 is made up of 15 amino acids. J was trimmed by 2 bases and V by 1 base; bases with no gene match: 7. CDR3 in DNA: TGTGCCTGGAGTGCTACAGGGGGACCGACCTACGAGCAGTACTTC. It specifies CAWSATGGPTYEQYF.

The chain combines TRBV29-1 with TRBJ2-3; D ambiguous. CDR1 is SQVTM, CDR2 ANQGSEA, per germline. Trimming pared 8 bases from V and 4 bases from J, leaving 10 bases between. The CDR3 has 11 amino acids. The CDR3 region is CSWKGPDTQYF. CDR3 in DNA: TGCAGCTGGAAAGGCCCAGATACGCAGTATTTT.

The rearrangement links TRBV15 to TRBJ2-5; TRBD2 agrees at 7 bases. The V and J ends lost 1 base and 1 base, in that order; junction bases with no gene match: 3. Germline-derived CDR1 and CDR2 are LNHNV and YYDKDF (reference sequence). This CDR3 spans 15 amino acids. CDR3 sequence reads: CATSRGGGIQETQYF. CDR3 DNA: TGTGCCACCAGCAGAGGGGGGGGGATCCAAGAGACCCAGTACTTC.

The V gene is TRBV27, the J gene TRBJ2-5, with 12 nucleotides matching TRBD2. V shed 4 bases, J shed 0 bases, and the junction held 0 bases outside the gene matches. CDR1 is MNHEY, CDR2 SMNVEV, per germline (reference sequence). The CDR3 spans 15 residues. As DNA, the CDR3 is TGTGCCAGCAGTTGGACTAGCGGGAACCAAGAGACCCAGTACTTC. Translated: CASSWTSGNQETQYF.

The rearrangement uses TRBV5-1 and TRBJ2-2; D is perhaps TRBD1 (5 bases). Deletions cut 0 bases from V and 5 bases from J, with 8 bases between. In germline, CDR1 is SGHRS, CDR2 YFSETQ. The CDR3 is 14 residues long. The CDR3 here is CASSLEQATGELFF. As DNA, the CDR3 is TGCGCCAGCAGCTTGGAACAGGCGACCGGGGAGCTGTTTTTT. Complete variable domain (other parts from reference TRBV5-1 and TRBJ2-2): KAGVTQTPRYLIKTRGQQVTLSCSPISGHRSVSWYQQTPGQGLQFLFEYFSETQRNKGNFPGRFSGRQFSNSRSEMNVSTLELGDSALYLCASSLEQATGELFFGEGSRLTVL.

V gene TRBV7-2 combines with J gene TRBJ2-5, with a weak D call TRBD2 (7 bases). Trimming removed 3 bases at V and 3 bases at J, with 11 bases between. The CDR3 totals 14 residues. Germline CDR1 and CDR2: SGHTA and FQGNSA. The CDR3: CASSFGGGEETQYF. CDR3 coding DNA: TGTGCCAGCAGCTTCGGCGGGGGCGAAGAGACCCAGTACTTC.

The chain has TRBV4-1 and TRBJ2-2; D is unclear. Germline V CDR1 and CDR2: MGHRA, YSYEKL. This CDR3 is built from 16 residues. V lost 3 bases and J lost 10, with 21 bases in between. CDR3 sequence (DNA): TGCGCCAGCAGCCATGACGGGTTTTTTGGTCCGGCGGAGCTGTTTTTT. This sequence encodes CASSHDGFFGPAELFF.

CDR3 bases: TGCGCCAGCAGCTGGGGACAGGGGGTCACTGAAGCTTTCTTT. Amino acids: CASSWGQGVTEAFF. This chain links TRBV5-1 with TRBJ1-1; 11 bases line up with TRBD1. With 3 bases clipped from V and 4 bases from J, the junction kept 2 bases outside the gene matches. Germline loops: CDR1 SGHRS, CDR2 YFSETQ. CDR3 length: 14 amino acids.

The V call is TRBV4-1, the J call TRBJ1-5; TRBD1 matches 7 bases. Germline-derived CDR1 and CDR2 are MGHRA and YSYEKL. The CDR3 totals 18 residues. Trimming removed 0 bases from V and 6 bases from J; junction bases left unmatched: 14. CDR3 amino acids: CASSQEEVNQGGGQPQHF. CDR3 DNA sequence: TGCGCCAGCAGCCAAGAGGAGGTCAACCAGGGGGGCGGTCAGCCCCAGCATTTT.

This clone is large. The chain links TRBV25-1 to TRBJ2-3; D gene ambiguous. Germline values: CDR1 MGHDK, CDR2 SYGVNS. The V end lost 8 bases, the J end lost 0 bases, and 6 bases lay between the germline ends. This CDR3 spans 12 amino acids. The CDR3 sequence is CASCSSTDTQYF. CDR3 sequence (DNA): TGTGCCAGCTGTAGTAGCACAGATACGCAGTATTTT.

The chain has TRBV5-1 and TRBJ1-3; D is perhaps TRBD1 (6 bases). The CDR3 runs to 17 residues. Germline lookup yields CDR1 SGHRS and CDR2 YFSETQ. The ends were cut back, 0 bases at V and 2 bases at J, with 15 bases in the middle. The CDR3 DNA is TGCGCCAGCAGCTTGGTTCCGGGGGCGATTACTGGAAACACCATATATTTT. Protein: CASSLVPGAITGNTIYF.

This clone was recorded a few times. The chain is built from TRBV5-4 and TRBJ1-2; no firm D call. The CDR3 runs to 12 residues. V was shortened by 2 bases and J by 7 bases, with 9 bases between the two germline ends. The germline gives CDR1 SGHNT, CDR2 YYREEE (reference sequence). CDR3 sequence (DNA): TGTGCCAGCAGCTTTAGGACGGGTGGCTACACCTTC. Amino acids: CASSFRTGGYTF.